Listed below are T cell receptor beta chains from one sample, sequenced in a study of response to subunit inactivated influenza vaccine. Using its own MiXCR run on the RT-PCR reads, TCRdb lists one record per CDR3 protein. The repertoire includes around 160,000 distinct CDR3 sequences, roughly a tenth of them detected once, and roughly an eighth sits in the top ten. The specimen was non-naive T cells sorted from PBMCs, collected 40 to 50 days after vaccination. These receptors originate from a man in his fifties who received an inactivated influenza vaccine. Each CDR3 is given with its conserved first and last residue. The order of the fields is V gene, J gene, clone size, D gene, CDR3 protein, CDR3 DNA. D genes are given only for firm matches. Clone sizes are given selectively: once, few, many, or a class where the clone is expanded.

TRBV5-6	TRBJ2-5	-	-	CASSLAGRQAQYF	TGTGCCAGCAGCTTGGCCGGTCGACAGGCCCAGTACTTC
TRBV5-1	TRBJ1-1	few	TRBD1	CASSYQERTGGAFF	TGCGCCAGCAGCTATCAAGAAAGGACAGGGGGAGCTTTCTTT
TRBV12-3/TRBV12-4	TRBJ1-5	many	-	CASRQEGGAFGPQHF	TGTGCCAGCAGACAAGAAGGGGGTGCGTTTGGGCCCCAGCATTTT
TRBV2	TRBJ2-3	few	TRBD2	CASSNIRGRTDTQYF	TGTGCCAGCAGCAACATTCGCGGGAGGACAGATACGCAGTATTTT
TRBV27	TRBJ1-5	-	-	CASSSYGLGRYSNQPQHF	TGTGCCAGCAGTTCCTATGGGCTGGGAAGATATAGCAATCAGCCCCAGCATTTT
TRBV20-1	TRBJ1-3	-	-	CSARLRGAGNTIYF	TGCAGTGCTAGATTAAGGGGGGCCGGAAACACCATATATTTT
TRBV2	TRBJ1-1	-	-	CASTTANTEAFF	TGTGCCAGCACCACGGCCAACACTGAAGCTTTCTTT
TRBV14	TRBJ2-7	many	-	CASSTSPFVPGPSSYEQYF	TGTGCCAGCAGCACTAGCCCCTTCGTCCCGGGTCCGAGCTCCTACGAGCAGTACTTC
TRBV6-5	TRBJ2-2	few	-	CASGYVGELFF	TGTGCCAGCGGCTACGTCGGGGAGCTGTTTTTT
TRBV5-5	TRBJ1-2	few	-	CASSVESEANYGYTF	TGTGCCAGCAGCGTAGAGTCCGAAGCTAACTATGGCTACACCTTC
TRBV5-1	TRBJ2-3	few	TRBD2	CASSLALAGDTDTQYF	TGCGCCAGCAGCTTGGCTCTAGCGGGGGACACAGATACGCAGTATTTT
TRBV27	TRBJ2-3	many	TRBD1	CASSPRGQGPHTQYF	TGTGCCAGCAGTCCGAGGGGACAGGGCCCTCATACGCAGTATTTT
TRBV24-1	TRBJ2-5	many	TRBD2	CATSDTSGAQETQYF	TGTGCCACCAGTGATACTAGCGGGGCACAAGAGACCCAGTACTTC
TRBV12-3/TRBV12-4	TRBJ2-3	-	-	CASSLAPARDTQYF	TGTGCCAGCAGTTTAGCTCCAGCTCGGGATACGCAGTATTTT
TRBV6-2/TRBV6-3	TRBJ2-7	few	TRBD2	CASSYSSSGTSYEQYF	TGTGCCAGCAGTTACTCGTCTAGCGGGACCTCCTACGAGCAGTACTTC
TRBV5-1	TRBJ2-3	many	-	CASSWGGQRTDTQYF	TGCGCCAGCAGCTGGGGGGGACAACGCACAGATACGCAGTATTTT
TRBV5-6	TRBJ1-1	-	TRBD1	CASSFNRGKTEAFF	TGTGCCAGCAGCTTTAACAGGGGGAAGACTGAAGCTTTCTTT
TRBV4-2	TRBJ2-7	-	-	CAMGPPENEQYF	TGTGCCATGGGCCCCCCAGAAAACGAGCAGTACTTC
TRBV20-1	TRBJ2-1	few	TRBD2	CSVRTSGRGNEQFF	TGCAGTGTCAGGACTAGCGGGAGGGGGAATGAGCAGTTCTTC
TRBV5-4	TRBJ2-5	-	-	CASSSPDGFRETQYF	TGTGCCAGCAGCTCCCCGGACGGATTTAGGGAGACCCAGTACTTC
TRBV25-1	TRBJ2-7	-	TRBD1	CASRGTGTGQGEQYF	TGTGCCAGCAGGGGAACCGGGACAGGGCAAGGAGAGCAGTACTTC
TRBV4-3	TRBJ2-7	few	-	CASSQDRSRGQYF	TGCGCCAGCAGCCAAGATCGCAGCCGGGGGCAGTACTTC
TRBV7-3	TRBJ2-5	few	TRBD2	CASSLWAGGPRETQYF	TGTGCCAGCAGCTTATGGGCGGGAGGGCCCAGGGAGACCCAGTACTTC
TRBV28	TRBJ2-5	-	-	CASSAPGEWGETQYF	TGTGCCAGCAGTGCGCCCGGGGAATGGGGGGAGACCCAGTACTTC
TRBV18	TRBJ1-3	many	-	CASSPPGAGNTIYF	TGTGCCAGCTCACCCCCAGGGGCTGGAAACACCATATATTTT
TRBV27	TRBJ2-3	-	TRBD2	CASSLYRRGGASDTQYF	TGTGCCAGCAGTTTGTATCGCCGCGGGGGGGCTTCAGATACGCAGTATTTT
TRBV5-4	TRBJ2-5	-	-	CASSLSVRGETQYF	TGTGCCAGCAGCCTCTCGGTACGGGGGGAGACCCAGTACTTC
TRBV9	TRBJ1-4	few	-	CASSVAPRDEKLFF	TGTGCCAGCAGCGTAGCCCCCAGGGACGAAAAACTGTTTTTT
TRBV5-1	TRBJ2-2	few	-	CASSLGGQVNTGELFF	TGCGCCAGCAGCTTGGGAGGGCAGGTCAACACCGGGGAGCTGTTTTTT
TRBV25-1	TRBJ1-2	many	-	CASSTTIEGNYGYTF	TGTGCCAGCAGCACGACAATCGAGGGGAACTATGGCTACACCTTC
TRBV20-1	TRBJ1-2	-	-	CSARAFGGYTF	TGCAGTGCCCGGGCGTTTGGGGGCTACACCTTC
TRBV11-3	TRBJ2-2	-	-	CASSLGAAPVGELFF	TGTGCCAGCAGCTTAGGGGCAGCACCCGTCGGGGAGCTGTTTTTT
TRBV7-2	TRBJ2-1	-	TRBD1	CASSLAQGAGQFF	TGTGCCAGCAGCTTAGCACAGGGGGCAGGGCAGTTCTTC
TRBV7-2	TRBJ2-5	-	TRBD1	CASSPRTGSQETQYF	TGTGCCAGCAGCCCCCGGACAGGCTCCCAAGAGACCCAGTACTTC
TRBV2	TRBJ1-2	few	-	CASSAVKGIHGYTF	TGTGCCAGCAGCGCTGTGAAGGGGATCCATGGCTACACCTTC
TRBV6-2/TRBV6-3	TRBJ2-1	-	TRBD2	CASSPNPGTSGASSYNEQFF	TGTGCCAGCAGTCCGAACCCCGGGACTAGCGGGGCCAGCTCCTACAATGAGCAGTTCTTC
TRBV19	TRBJ1-1	few	-	CASRGGGTEAFF	TGTGCCAGTCGCGGGGGGGGTACTGAAGCTTTCTTT
TRBV6-2/TRBV6-3	TRBJ2-7	-	-	CASSYGLVGWGQQYF	TGTGCCAGCAGTTACGGTCTAGTAGGTTGGGGTCAGCAGTACTTC
TRBV28	TRBJ2-1	many	TRBD2	CASSGKTFSGRDNEQFF	TGTGCCAGCAGTGGGAAGACATTCAGCGGGAGAGACAATGAGCAGTTCTTC
TRBV4-3	TRBJ2-1	many	-	CASSPTVGENEQFF	TGCGCCAGCAGCCCAACGGTCGGGGAAAATGAGCAGTTCTTC
TRBV10-3	TRBJ2-1	many	TRBD2	CAISSGGSAYNEQFF	TGTGCCATCAGTTCCGGGGGGTCTGCCTACAATGAGCAGTTCTTC
TRBV6-1	TRBJ1-6	many	-	CASSWDGSYNSPLHF	TGTGCCAGCAGCTGGGACGGCTCCTATAATTCACCCCTCCACTTT
TRBV7-2	TRBJ2-1	-	-	CASSLVAGQNEQFF	TGTGCCAGCAGCTTAGTAGCCGGCCAGAATGAGCAGTTCTTC
TRBV5-1	TRBJ2-1	few	TRBD2	CASSFPRGEGTFTSGRPNEQFF	TGCGCCAGCAGCTTTCCCAGGGGAGAAGGCACCTTTACTAGCGGGAGACCGAATGAGCAGTTCTTC
TRBV3-1	TRBJ2-7	few	-	CASSQGGVITYEQYF	TGTGCCAGCAGCCAGGGCGGGGTGATAACCTACGAGCAGTACTTC
TRBV6-1	TRBJ2-3	-	TRBD2	CASRGGLAGGKDTQYF	TGTGCCAGCAGAGGCGGACTAGCGGGAGGGAAAGATACGCAGTATTTT
TRBV9	TRBJ1-2	-	-	CASSAGQPYGYTF	TGTGCCAGCAGCGCCGGACAGCCCTATGGCTACACCTTC
TRBV2	TRBJ2-2	-	-	CASSEALRWQGGHANTGELFF	TGTGCCAGCAGTGAAGCGCTTCGGTGGCAGGGGGGCCACGCGAACACCGGGGAGCTGTTTTTT
TRBV27	TRBJ2-5	few	-	CASSPITAPQLAGQETQYF	TGTGCCAGCAGTCCTATTACGGCACCTCAATTGGCGGGACAAGAGACCCAGTACTTC
TRBV5-6	TRBJ2-5	-	TRBD2	CASSLAGTSGYQETQYF	TGTGCCAGCAGCTTGGCGGGGACTAGCGGGTACCAAGAGACCCAGTACTTC
TRBV2	TRBJ2-4	-	-	CASSDLISENIQYF	TGTGCCAGCAGTGACCTAATTTCTGAGAACATTCAGTACTTC